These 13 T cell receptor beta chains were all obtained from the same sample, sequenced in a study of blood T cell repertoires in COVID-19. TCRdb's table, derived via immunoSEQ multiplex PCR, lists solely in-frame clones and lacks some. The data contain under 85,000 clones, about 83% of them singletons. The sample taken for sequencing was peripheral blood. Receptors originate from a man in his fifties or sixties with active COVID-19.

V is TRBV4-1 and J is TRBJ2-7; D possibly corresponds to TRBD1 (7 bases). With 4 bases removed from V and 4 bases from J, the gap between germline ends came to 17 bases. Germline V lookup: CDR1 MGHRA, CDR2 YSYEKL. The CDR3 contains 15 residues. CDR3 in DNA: TGCGCCAGCAGCCTCTACCAGGGGGGAGCTTACGAGCAGTACTTC. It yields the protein CASSLYQGGAYEQYF.

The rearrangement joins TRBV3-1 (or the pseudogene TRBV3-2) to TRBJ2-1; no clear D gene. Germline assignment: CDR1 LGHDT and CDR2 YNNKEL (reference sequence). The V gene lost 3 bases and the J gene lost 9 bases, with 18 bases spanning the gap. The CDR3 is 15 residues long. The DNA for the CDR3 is TGTGCCAGCAGCCACAGCCAGAGCCCCCCGGGTGAGCAGTTCTTC. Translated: CASSHSQSPPGEQFF.

In DNA form, the CDR3 reads TGCAGCGTGGTGAGACAGGGGAACGAGCAGTACTTC. Translated: CSVVRQGNEQYF. This rearrangement joins TRBV29-1 to TRBJ2-7; 8 positions agree with TRBD1. J was trimmed by 5 bases and V by 6 bases; bases with no gene match: 6. CDR3 length: 12 residues. Germline V gene sequence: CDR1 SQVTM, CDR2 ANQGSEA.

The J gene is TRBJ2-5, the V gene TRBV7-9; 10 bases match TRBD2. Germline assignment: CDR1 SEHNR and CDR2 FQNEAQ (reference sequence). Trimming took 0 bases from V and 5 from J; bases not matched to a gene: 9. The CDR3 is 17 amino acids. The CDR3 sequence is CASSLATLRGLAETQYF. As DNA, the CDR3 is TGTGCCAGCAGCTTAGCGACCCTCCGGGGACTAGCGGAGACCCAGTACTTC.

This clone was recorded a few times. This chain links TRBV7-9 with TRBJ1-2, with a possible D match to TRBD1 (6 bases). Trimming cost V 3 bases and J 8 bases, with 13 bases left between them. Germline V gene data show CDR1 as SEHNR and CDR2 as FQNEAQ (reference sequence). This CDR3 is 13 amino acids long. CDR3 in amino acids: CASSFVQGRGYTF. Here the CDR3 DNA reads TGTGCCAGCAGCTTTGTACAGGGCAGGGGCTACACCTTC. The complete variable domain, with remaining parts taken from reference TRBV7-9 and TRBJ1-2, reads DTGVSQNPRHKITKRGQNVTFRCDPISEHNRLYWYRQTLGQGPEFLTYFQNEAQLEKSRLLSDRFSAERPKGSFSTLEIQRTEQGDSAMYLCASSFVQGRGYTFGSGTRLTVV.

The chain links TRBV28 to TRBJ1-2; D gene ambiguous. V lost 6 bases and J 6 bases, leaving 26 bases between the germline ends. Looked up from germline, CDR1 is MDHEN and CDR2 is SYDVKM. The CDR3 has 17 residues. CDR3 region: CASRGPSKSGFPDGYTF. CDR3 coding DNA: TGTGCCAGCAGGGGCCCGTCAAAGAGTGGTTTCCCCGATGGCTACACCTTC.

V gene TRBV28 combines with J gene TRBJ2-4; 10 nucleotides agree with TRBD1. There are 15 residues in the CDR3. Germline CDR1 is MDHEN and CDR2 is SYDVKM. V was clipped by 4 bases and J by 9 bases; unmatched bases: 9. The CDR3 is CASSSAGTGVTIQYF. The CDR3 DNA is TGTGCCAGCAGTTCGGCCGGGACAGGGGTAACCATTCAGTACTTC.

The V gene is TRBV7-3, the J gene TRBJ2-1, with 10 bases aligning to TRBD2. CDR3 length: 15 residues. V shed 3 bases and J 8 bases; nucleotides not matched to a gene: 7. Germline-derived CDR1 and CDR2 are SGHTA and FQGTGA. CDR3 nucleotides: TGTGCCAGCAGCTTGCCCTCCGGGACTAGCGATGAGCAGTTCTTC. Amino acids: CASSLPSGTSDEQFF.

This CDR3 is CASSLGAGTGSYEQYF. The CDR3 DNA reads TGCGCCAGCAGCTTGGGAGCCGGGACAGGGTCCTACGAGCAGTACTTC. The chain joins TRBV5-1 to TRBJ2-7, with 9 bases matching TRBD1. With V trimmed by 0 bases and J by 1 base, 5 bases remained unmatched. The CDR3 extends over 16 amino acids. From germline, CDR1 is SGHRS and CDR2 YFSETQ.

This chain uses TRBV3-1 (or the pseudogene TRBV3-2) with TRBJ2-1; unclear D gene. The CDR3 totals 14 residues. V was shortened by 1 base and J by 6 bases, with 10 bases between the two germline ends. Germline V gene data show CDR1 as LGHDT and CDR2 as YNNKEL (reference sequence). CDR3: CASSQGRVSNEQFF. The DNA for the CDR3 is TGTGCCAGCAGCCAAGGTCGGGTATCCAATGAGCAGTTCTTC.

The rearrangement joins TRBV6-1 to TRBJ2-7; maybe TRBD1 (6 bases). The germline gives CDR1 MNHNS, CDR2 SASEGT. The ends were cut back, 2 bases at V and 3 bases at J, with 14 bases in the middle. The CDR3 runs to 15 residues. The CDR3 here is CASSERGGSFYEQYF. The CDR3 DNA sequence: TGTGCCAGCAGTGAACGTGGGGGCAGCTTCTACGAGCAGTACTTC.

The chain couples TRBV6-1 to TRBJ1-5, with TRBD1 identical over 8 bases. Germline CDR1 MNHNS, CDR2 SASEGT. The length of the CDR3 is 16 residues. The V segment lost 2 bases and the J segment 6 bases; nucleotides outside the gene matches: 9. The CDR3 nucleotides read TGTGCCAGCAGTGAACCCAACAGGGGGGCTGGTCAGCCCCAGCATTTT. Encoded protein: CASSEPNRGAGQPQHF.

CDR3 residues: CASSPRGGEGQPQHF. CDR3 DNA: TGTGCCAGCTCACCAAGGGGAGGGGAGGGTCAGCCCCAGCATTTT. The chain combines TRBV18 with TRBJ1-5; possibly TRBD1 for D (5 bases). The V gene's germline CDR1 is KGHSH and CDR2 LQKENI. Deletions cut 2 bases from V and 6 bases from J, with 14 bases between. The CDR3 sequence is 15 residues long.